This entry describes one T cell receptor (beta chain). Its target is unknown. Via MiXCR, TCRdb re-called the 5' RACE reads, giving one row per CDR3 protein. The sample lists hundreds of thousands of distinct CDR3 sequences, approximately 12% occurring once. The CDR3 totals 15 residues. CDR1 MNHEY and CDR2 SVGAGI come from the germline V gene. The V end was cut by 0 bases, the J end by 0 bases, with 9 bases between. The entry originates in a study of CD8 T cells in ankylosing spondylitis. General study findings and limits: Apparently characteristic of ankylosing spondylitis blood was a TCR beta motif (under ten highly homologous variants).

The chain carries TRBV6-5 and TRBJ2-7, with D unclear. The sample taken for sequencing was blood, either unsorted or a sorted T cell fraction (not recorded which). The sequence was obtained from a male donor with ankylosing spondylitis. CDR3 in DNA: TGTGCCAGCAGTTACTCTCTGCGCTTCTCCTACGAGCAGTACTTC. Amino acid sequence: CASSYSLRFSYEQYF.